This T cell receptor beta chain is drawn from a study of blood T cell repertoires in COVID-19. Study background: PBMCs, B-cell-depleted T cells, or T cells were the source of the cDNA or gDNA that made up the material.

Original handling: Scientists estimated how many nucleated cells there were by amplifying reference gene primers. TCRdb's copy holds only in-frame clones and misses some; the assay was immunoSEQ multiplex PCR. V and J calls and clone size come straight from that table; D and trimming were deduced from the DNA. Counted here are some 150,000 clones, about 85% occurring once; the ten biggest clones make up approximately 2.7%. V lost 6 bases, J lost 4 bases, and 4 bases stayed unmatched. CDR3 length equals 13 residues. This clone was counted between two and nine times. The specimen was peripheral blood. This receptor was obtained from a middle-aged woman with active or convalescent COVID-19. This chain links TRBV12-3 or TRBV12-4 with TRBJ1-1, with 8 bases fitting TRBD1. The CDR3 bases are TGTGCCAGCAGGCAAACAGGGGGCACTGAAGCTTTCTTT. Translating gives CASRQTGGTEAFF.